Given below is one T cell receptor beta chain in context. Sequenced by immunoSEQ multiplex PCR; TCRdb stores in-frame clones only, minus some. The sample contains 200,000 or so clones, roughly 89% of which appear only once. V was clipped by 10 bases and J by 2 bases; unmatched bases: 9. This CDR3 is 14 amino acids long. CDR1 MNHEY and CDR2 SVGAGI come from the germline V gene. This specimen comes from a study of blood T cell repertoires in COVID-19. Study-level background: Both acute and convalescent COVID-19 samples were obtained from the United States, Italy and Spain. PBMCs, B-cell-depleted T cells, or T cells provided the cDNA or gDNA that made up the material.

The chain combines TRBV6-5 with TRBJ2-7, with TRBD2 matching over 9 bases. Sequenced material: PBMCs or T cells enriched from blood (not recorded which). The receptor was isolated from a woman in her 40s with acute COVID-19. CDR3: CATSVAGEAYEQYF. The CDR3 coding sequence is TGTGCCACCTCAGTAGCGGGGGAAGCCTACGAGCAGTACTTC.